What follows describes a single TCR beta chain. The sample originates from a study of blood T cell repertoires in COVID-19. The overall study: T cells, B-cell-depleted T cells, or PBMCs provided the cDNA or gDNA that served as material.

The CDR3 loop spans 14 amino acids. Trimming removed 4 bases from V and 6 bases from J; junction bases left unmatched: 6. Germline V gene sequence: CDR1 LNHDA, CDR2 SQIVND (reference sequence). Original processing methods: Amplification of reference gene primers was used by the study to estimate nucleated cell counts. Sequenced by immunoSEQ multiplex PCR; TCRdb stores in-frame clones only, minus some. V and J calls and clone size follow that table, whereas D and trimming were derived from the DNA. This sample has 85,000 to 130,000 clones, with approximately 87% found just once. This sequence was found in a man between 50 and 59 years old with acute or convalescent COVID-19. This chain joins TRBV19 and TRBJ1-2; 9 bases line up with TRBD1. The source material was peripheral blood. CDR3 sequence (DNA): TGTGCCAGTAGTAGGGACAGGGCGGCCCATGGCTACACCTTC. Translating gives CASSRDRAAHGYTF.